This TCR beta chain is drawn from a study of T-cell reconstitution after alpha-beta-depleted transplantation in children. Findings and caveats of the study: Reportedly, alpha-beta T cells present about two months post-transplant originated from several hundred expanded clones of graft origin. Where some patients showed high TCRbeta diversity at day 60, it came from recipient T cells and thymic progenitors that had survived. One year post-transplant, T-cell counts and diversity were largely derived from T cells produced anew.

This clonotype was counted many times. The antigen remains undetermined. Unique molecular identifiers were incorporated into the prepared TCRbeta library. MiXCR, applied by TCRdb to the PCR reads, yields one record per CDR3 protein. The table records hundreds of thousands of distinct CDR3 sequences, under 12% of them present only once. Germline loops: CDR1 ENHRY, CDR2 SYGVKD. The CDR3 spans 13 residues. The V end lost 0 bases, the J end lost 2 bases, and 5 bases lay between the germline ends. The TCR sequence derives from a child aged 2 to 10 with inherited bone marrow failure, due to receive a stem cell transplant. Material: PBMCs, obtained before TCRalphabeta/CD19-depleted stem cell transplant. This chain joins TRBV10-3 and TRBJ2-7, with D unclear. CDR3: CAISESGPYEQYF. CDR3 DNA: TGTGCCATCAGTGAGTCAGGTCCCTACGAGCAGTACTTC.